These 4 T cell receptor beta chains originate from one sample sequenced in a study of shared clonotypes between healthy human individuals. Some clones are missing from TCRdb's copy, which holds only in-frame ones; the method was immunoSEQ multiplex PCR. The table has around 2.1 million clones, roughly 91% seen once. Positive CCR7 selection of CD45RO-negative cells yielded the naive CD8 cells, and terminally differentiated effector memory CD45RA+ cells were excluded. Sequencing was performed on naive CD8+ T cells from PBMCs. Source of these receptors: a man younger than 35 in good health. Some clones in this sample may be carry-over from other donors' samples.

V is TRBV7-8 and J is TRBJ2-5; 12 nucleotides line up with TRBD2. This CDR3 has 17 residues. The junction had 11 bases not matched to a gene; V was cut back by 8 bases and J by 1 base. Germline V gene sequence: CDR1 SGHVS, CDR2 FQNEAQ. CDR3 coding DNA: TGTGCCAGCCAAACCCTAGCGGGAGGGTGGTCCCAAGAGACCCAGTACTTC. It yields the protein CASQTLAGGWSQETQYF.

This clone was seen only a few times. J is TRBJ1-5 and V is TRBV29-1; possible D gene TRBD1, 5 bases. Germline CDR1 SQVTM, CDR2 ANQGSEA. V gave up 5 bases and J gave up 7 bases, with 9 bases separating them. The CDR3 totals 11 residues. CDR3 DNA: TGCAGCGTTCGGGGGGACCAGCCCCAGCATTTT. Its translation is CSVRGDQPQHF.

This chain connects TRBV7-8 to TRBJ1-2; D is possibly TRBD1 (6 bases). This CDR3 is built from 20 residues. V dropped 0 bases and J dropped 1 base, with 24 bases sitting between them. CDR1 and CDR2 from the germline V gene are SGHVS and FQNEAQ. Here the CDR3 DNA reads TGTGCCAGCAGCTTAGCCCCCGAGCCGGGGGGCGGACCTCATAACTATGGCTACACCTTC. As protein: CASSLAPEPGGGPHNYGYTF.

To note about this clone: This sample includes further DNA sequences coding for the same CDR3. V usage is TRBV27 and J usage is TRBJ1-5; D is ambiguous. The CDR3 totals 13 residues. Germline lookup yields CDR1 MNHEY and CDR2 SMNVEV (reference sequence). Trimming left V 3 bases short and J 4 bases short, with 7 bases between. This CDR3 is CASSFLGNQPQHF. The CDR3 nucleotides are TGTGCCAGCAGTTTTTTGGGGAATCAGCCCCAGCATTTT.